This passage covers 26 T cell receptor beta chains from one sample sequenced in a study of patients and donors after allogeneic stem cell transplantation. TCRdb analysed the RT-PCR reads with MiXCR anew, one entry per CDR3 protein. The table records about a million distinct CDR3 sequences, approximately 19% of them present only once. The specimen sequenced was blood, either unsorted or a sorted T cell fraction (not recorded which). These receptors all stem from a human donor who was either an allogeneic HSCT recipient or a stem cell or donor lymphocyte infusion donor (not recorded which). It is not recorded whose cells these are; they may come from a transplant donor.

The genes are TRBV2 and TRBJ2-1; D gene ambiguous. The CDR3 totals 11 residues. V lost 2 bases and J lost 9, with 5 bases in between. The germline CDR1 and CDR2 sequences are SNHLY and FYNNEI. In DNA, the CDR3 is TGTGCCAGCAGTGAACGGGCTGAGCAGTTCTTC. This translates into CASSERAEQFF.

The chain's CDR3 is CASRAGATEAFF. The CDR3 coding sequence is TGTGCCAGTAGGGCCGGGGCCACTGAAGCTTTCTTT. This sequence joins TRBV19 and TRBJ1-1; D is possibly TRBD1 (5 bases). The CDR3 has 12 amino acids. Germline-derived CDR1 and CDR2 are LNHDA and SQIVND (reference sequence). Trimming stripped 6 bases from V and 4 bases from J, with 9 bases between.

This sequence joins TRBV20-1 and TRBJ1-2; TRBD1 might be the D (6 bases). The CDR3 has 15 residues. CDR1 and CDR2 from the germline V gene are DFQATT and SNEGSKA (reference sequence). The CDR3 bases are TGCAGCAGCCGGGACACAAGGGGGTTACACTATGGCTACACCTTC. The encoded protein is CSSRDTRGLHYGYTF.

This clonotype was counted only a few times. The chain combines TRBV25-1 with TRBJ2-7; 7 nucleotides agree with TRBD1. V shed 5 bases, J shed 7 bases, and the junction held 8 bases outside the gene matches. This CDR3 has 13 amino acids. In germline, CDR1 is MGHDK, CDR2 SYGVNS. The CDR3 bases are TGTGCCAGCAGTCAACAGGGGTTTAGGGAGCAGTACTTC. This translates into CASSQQGFREQYF.

The chain employs TRBV20-1 and TRBJ1-2; D remains unclear. The V end lost 0 bases, the J end lost 0 bases, and 32 bases lay between the germline ends. The CDR3 runs 22 residues. Looked up from germline, CDR1 is DFQATT and CDR2 is SNEGSKA (reference sequence). The CDR3 loop reads CSARDLAASIVGLSPANYGYTF. The CDR3 nucleotides are TGCAGTGCTAGAGATCTTGCGGCTTCTATCGTCGGACTGTCCCCAGCTAACTATGGCTACACCTTC.

This chain uses TRBV5-1 with TRBJ1-4; D is uncertain. CDR3 size: 12 residues. Looked up from germline, CDR1 is SGHRS and CDR2 is YFSETQ. With 5 bases removed from V and 6 bases from J, the gap between germline ends came to 8 bases. Written as DNA, the CDR3 is TGCGCCAGCAGTAATGAGTATGAAAAACTGTTTTTT. This encodes CASSNEYEKLFF.

This clonotype was counted a few times. The rearrangement uses TRBV2 and TRBJ1-5; D gene ambiguous. V gave up 2 bases and J gave up 6 bases, with 11 bases separating them. The CDR3 length is 14 residues. Germline V gives CDR1 SNHLY, CDR2 FYNNEI. The CDR3 bases are TGTGCCAGCAGTGAATCTCGGGGAGGTCAGCCCCAGCATTTT. Translated: CASSESRGGQPQHF.

This clonotype has just a few counts. J is TRBJ1-2 and V is TRBV24-1; no firm D call. From germline, CDR1 is KGHDR and CDR2 SFDVKD. V was shortened by 0 bases and J by 5 bases, with 12 bases between the two germline ends. The CDR3 consists of 15 residues. Here the CDR3 DNA reads TGTGCCACCAGTGATTTGGCCTCTGGCGAGTATGGCTACACCTTC. Translated, it gives CATSDLASGEYGYTF.

This clonotype was seen many times. The chain combines TRBV12-3 or TRBV12-4 with TRBJ1-2, with D possibly being TRBD1 (5 bases). Trimming removed 7 bases from V and 0 bases from J, with 12 bases in between. CDR3 length equals 14 residues. The CDR3 bases are TGTGCCAGCACCTGGGGCCTAGCTAACTATGGCTACACCTTC. Residues: CASTWGLANYGYTF.

The chain uses TRBV5-8 and TRBJ2-1; 8 nucleotides match TRBD1. This CDR3 contains 16 residues. The junction had 9 bases not matched to a gene; V was cut back by 4 bases and J by 3 bases. Germline V gene sequence: CDR1 SGHTS, CDR2 YDEGEE. The CDR3 sequence is CASSQLRTGNYNEQFF. For the CDR3, the DNA is TGTGCCAGCAGCCAGTTAAGGACAGGGAACTACAATGAGCAGTTCTTC. The complete variable domain, with remaining parts taken from reference TRBV5-8 and TRBJ2-1, reads EAGVTQSPTHLIKTRGQQATLRCSPISGHTSVYWYQQALGLGLQFLLWYDEGEERNRGNFPPRFSGRQFPNYSSELNVNALELEDSALYLCASSQLRTGNYNEQFFGPGTRLTVL.

The chain has TRBV12-3 or TRBV12-4 and TRBJ2-7; 7 bases map to TRBD1. This CDR3 is built from 12 residues. With 6 bases clipped from V and 6 bases from J, the junction kept 5 bases outside the gene matches. Written as DNA, the CDR3 is TGTGCCAGCAGGGACAGGCCTCCCGAGCAGTACTTC. It yields the protein CASRDRPPEQYF.

This chain joins TRBV6-1 and TRBJ1-1, with a weak D call TRBD1 (5 bases). Germline CDR1 is MNHNS and CDR2 is SASEGT. The CDR3 contains 16 residues. Between the trimmed V and J ends, which lost 6 bases and 2 bases, there was a span of 19 bases. Written as DNA, the CDR3 is TGTGCCAGCAGAAGACGAGGGGTGGGAGAAAACACTGAAGCTTTCTTT. Amino acids: CASRRRGVGENTEAFF.

The chain combines TRBV15 with TRBJ2-7, with a weak D call TRBD2 (6 bases). The V and J ends lost 0 bases and 2 bases respectively, with 14 bases between them. The CDR3 runs 16 residues. CDR1 and CDR2 (germline): LNHNV, YYDKDF (reference sequence). The CDR3 bases are TGTGCCACCAGCAGAGATTCCGGGACTGGCACCTACGAGCAGTACTTC. This gives the protein CATSRDSGTGTYEQYF.

The CDR3 region is CSVVSGSLSDTQYF. CDR3 in DNA: TGCAGCGTCGTTAGCGGGAGCCTCTCAGATACGCAGTATTTT. V usage is TRBV29-1 and J usage is TRBJ2-3; 9 positions match TRBD2. CDR1 is SQVTM, CDR2 ANQGSEA, per germline. Trimming at V came to 6 bases and at J to 4 bases, leaving 8 bases not matched to a gene. CDR3 length: 14 amino acids.

This clonotype was observed a handful of times. The rearrangement joins TRBV6-4 to TRBJ1-2, with a weak D call TRBD1 (6 bases). CDR1 and CDR2 (germline): MRHNA, SNTAGT. The V end lost 4 bases, the J end lost 2 bases, and 14 bases lay between the germline ends. This CDR3 region has 15 residues. The DNA for the CDR3 is TGTGCCAGCAGTGTATCAATTACAGGGAACTATGGCTACACCTTC. It yields the protein CASSVSITGNYGYTF.

This clonotype has a handful of counts. The chain is built from TRBV5-6 and TRBJ2-4; 8 bases match TRBD2. The CDR3 covers 19 residues. Per the germline V gene, CDR1 is SGHDT and CDR2 is YYEEEE. Losses at the gene ends were 4 bases for V and 3 bases for J; bases not matched to a gene: 18. The CDR3, as DNA: TGTGCCAGCAGCCCCATAGCGGGACGGGACGGCTCTGGCAAAAACATTCAGTACTTC. It translates to CASSPIAGRDGSGKNIQYF. The variable domain in full, completed from reference TRBV5-6 and TRBJ2-4, reads DAGVTQSPTHLIKTRGQQVTLRCSPKSGHDTVSWYQQALGQGPQFIFQYYEEEERQRGNFPDRFSGHQFPNYSSELNVNALLLGDSALYLCASSPIAGRDGSGKNIQYFGAGTRLSVL.

This clonotype was seen more than once but under ten times. The V and J genes are TRBV20-1 and TRBJ2-1; 7 bases align to TRBD2. The junction had 3 bases not matched to a gene; V was cut back by 6 bases and J by 4 bases. The germline CDR1 and CDR2 sequences are DFQATT and SNEGSKA (reference sequence). This CDR3 is 12 amino acids long. CDR3 loop: CSAKAGYNEQFF. CDR3 sequence (DNA): TGCAGTGCGAAAGCGGGGTACAATGAGCAGTTCTTC.

The V call is TRBV5-4, the J call TRBJ2-7; D unresolved. The V gene lost 0 bases and the J gene lost 3 bases, with 13 bases spanning the gap. The CDR3 has 15 amino acids. Germline V CDR1 and CDR2: SGHNT, YYREEE (reference sequence). This CDR3 reads CASSLGGADLYEQYF. DNA for the CDR3: TGTGCCAGCAGCTTGGGAGGCGCGGATCTCTACGAGCAGTACTTC.

The genes are TRBV25-1 and TRBJ2-3; D gene unclear. CDR1 is MGHDK and CDR2 is SYGVNS in the germline V gene. The CDR3 length is 14 residues. The V end lost 5 bases, the J end lost 1 base, and 10 bases lay between the germline ends. The CDR3 spells CASSPTLRTDTQYF. The DNA of the CDR3 is TGTGCCAGCAGTCCCACCCTTCGCACAGATACGCAGTATTTT.

The V gene is TRBV5-1, the J gene TRBJ2-6; possible D gene TRBD2, 6 bases. Germline CDR1 SGHRS, CDR2 YFSETQ. The CDR3 covers 15 residues. Trimming removed 4 bases from V and 1 base from J, with 9 bases in between. Here the CDR3 DNA reads TGCGCCAGCAGCGGAGGGGTGTCTGGGGCCAACGTCCTGACTTTC. Amino acids: CASSGGVSGANVLTF.

This CDR3 is CASSFKGQGFYEQYF. The CDR3 DNA is TGTGCCAGCAGCTTTAAGGGACAGGGGTTCTACGAGCAGTACTTC. V is TRBV13 and J is TRBJ2-7; 10 bases line up with TRBD1. The CDR3 spans 15 residues. The germline gives CDR1 PRHDT, CDR2 FYEKMQ (reference sequence). The junction had 5 bases not matched to a gene; V was cut back by 3 bases and J by 3 bases.

The chain links TRBV6-2 or TRBV6-3 to TRBJ2-7; 7 nucleotides align to TRBD2. The J segment lost 3 bases and the V segment lost 8 bases, leaving 7 bases of the junction unmatched. CDR3 length: 13 amino acids. Germline V gene lookup returns CDR1 MNHEY and CDR2 SVGEGT. The CDR3 DNA sequence: TGTGCCAGCGGGAGGGGAGCTTACTACGAGCAGTACTTC. Translation gives CASGRGAYYEQYF.

The chain combines TRBV6-2 or TRBV6-3 with TRBJ2-7, with 8 bases lining up with TRBD1. The V segment lost 5 bases and the J segment 5 bases; nucleotides outside the gene matches: 11. Germline CDR1 reads MNHEY; CDR2 reads SVGEGT. This CDR3 is built from 15 residues. CDR3 coding DNA: TGTGCCAGCAGTAACCCGGCCAGGGGGCAAAACGAGCAGTACTTC. This translates into CASSNPARGQNEQYF.

The chain carries TRBV27 and TRBJ2-1; tentatively, D is TRBD2 (6 bases). V lost 0 bases and J lost 4, with 16 bases in between. Looked up from germline, CDR1 is MNHEY and CDR2 is SMNVEV (reference sequence). The CDR3 is made up of 17 amino acids. In nucleotides, the CDR3 is TGTGCCAGCAGTTTATCGGGGGGACCACCGCGGTACAATGAGCAGTTCTTC. Translating it yields CASSLSGGPPRYNEQFF.

The gene calls are TRBV12-3 or TRBV12-4 and TRBJ1-1; 9 bases agree with TRBD1. Trimming removed 6 bases from V and 4 bases from J; junction bases left unmatched: 9. The CDR3 spans 15 residues. CDR3 DNA sequence: TGTGCCAGCAGAACCGGACAGGGGAGGGGCACTGAAGCTTTCTTT. It specifies CASRTGQGRGTEAFF.

This clonotype was detected only a few times. This chain uses TRBV6-1 with TRBJ2-1; no clear D gene. V shed 8 bases and J shed 4 bases, with 9 bases lying between them. Germline V lookup: CDR1 MNHNS, CDR2 SASEGT. The CDR3 runs 12 residues. The CDR3 sequence: CASFGGYNEQFF. CDR3 coding DNA: TGTGCCAGCTTTGGCGGATACAATGAGCAGTTCTTC.